The 23 T cell receptor beta chains in this list originate from one sample, sequenced in a study of blood T cell repertoires in COVID-19. Here immunoSEQ multiplex PCR was the method, and the copy in TCRdb shows in-frame clones only, minus some. This table has about 140,000 clones, over 75% appearing once. Sample: PBMCs or T cells enriched from blood (not recorded which). The receptors were sampled from a woman aged 50 to 65 who had recovered from COVID-19.

The genes are TRBV7-3 and TRBJ1-2; the match to TRBD1 covers 8 bases. The CDR3 spans 14 residues. Germline V gives CDR1 SGHTA, CDR2 FQGTGA. The V gene end was trimmed by 5 bases and the J gene end by 4 bases; junction bases not matched to a gene: 6. In DNA form, the CDR3 reads TGTGCCAGCAGCCCAGGGGGCGGGCGCTATGGCTACACCTTC. It specifies CASSPGGGRYGYTF.

This chain links TRBV30 with TRBJ1-1; perhaps TRBD1 as D (5 bases). V shed 4 bases and J shed 4 bases, with 10 bases lying between them. In germline, CDR1 is GTSNPN, CDR2 SVGIG (reference sequence). The CDR3 is 12 amino acids. CDR3 DNA sequence: TGTGCCTGGACAGGGTATGGCACTGAAGCTTTCTTT. It is translated as CAWTGYGTEAFF.

The chain carries TRBV5-1 and TRBJ1-2; D is ambiguous. This CDR3 has 12 amino acids. Germline CDR1 reads SGHRS; CDR2 reads YFSETQ. V was pared by 4 bases and J by 3 bases, with 7 bases between. The DNA for the CDR3 is TGCGCCAGCAGCCGGGGTTACTATGGCTACACCTTC. Translating it yields CASSRGYYGYTF.

The V gene is TRBV5-1, the J gene TRBJ1-2; D is possibly TRBD1 (5 bases). Trimming removed 6 bases from V and 8 bases from J, with 20 bases in between. This CDR3 is built from 14 residues. Per germline, CDR1 SGHRS and CDR2 YFSETQ. CDR3 residues: CASTGGAQGIGYTF. The CDR3 DNA reads TGCGCCAGCACAGGAGGGGCCCAAGGTATAGGCTACACCTTC.

CDR3 loop: CASSLTGLAYEQYF. The CDR3 DNA reads TGTGCCAGCAGTTTAACAGGGCTAGCCTACGAGCAGTACTTC. The chain couples TRBV28 to TRBJ2-7; D possibly corresponds to TRBD1 (6 bases). With 2 bases removed from V and 2 bases from J, the gap between germline ends came to 10 bases. CDR3 length equals 14 residues. Per germline, CDR1 MDHEN and CDR2 SYDVKM.

Concerning this clone itself: Its ends do not fully match the called genes, so a read error is possible. J is TRBJ2-7 and V is TRBV28; D ambiguous. Germline V gene sequence: CDR1 MDHEN, CDR2 SYDVKM. CDR3 size: 11 residues. The CDR3 here is CASSFSDEQYF. The CDR3 coding sequence is TGTGCCAGCAGTTTCTCCGACGAGCAGTACTTC.

The chain joins TRBV5-1 to TRBJ2-5; D may be TRBD1 (6 bases). This CDR3 has 13 amino acids. Trimming removed 1 base from V and 9 bases from J, with 13 bases in between. From germline, CDR1 is SGHRS and CDR2 YFSETQ. DNA of the CDR3: TGCGCCAGCAGCTTGTCGCCAGAGGGGGCCCAGTACTTC. It translates to CASSLSPEGAQYF.

The rearrangement uses TRBV6-6 and TRBJ1-6; 9 bases line up with TRBD1. Unmatched junction bases numbered 11, after V lost 5 bases and J lost 9 bases. Looked up from germline, CDR1 is MNHNY and CDR2 is SVGAGI (reference sequence). The CDR3 length is 16 residues. This CDR3 reads CASSIPQGANVSPLHF. The CDR3, as DNA: TGTGCCAGCAGTATACCACAGGGGGCGAACGTTTCACCCCTCCACTTT.

Turning to this clone: As the CDR3 is not closed by the conserved phenylalanine or tryptophan, this likely results from a read error. It is unclear where the CDR3 begins or ends on the DNA, so no DNA is shown, and the CDR3 is as TCRdb lists it. This rearrangement joins TRBV11-2 to TRBJ2-7; the table assigns TRBD1, which was not confirmed against the DNA. CDR1 is SGHAT, CDR2 FQNNGV, per germline. The CDR3 is made up of 11 amino acids, end residues included. This CDR3 is CASSLLAGDRI.

The chain has TRBV6-6 and TRBJ1-4; no definite D call. Looked up from germline, CDR1 is MNHNY and CDR2 is SVGAGI (reference sequence). The CDR3 extends over 12 amino acids. With 2 bases removed from V and 7 bases from J, the gap between germline ends came to 5 bases. This CDR3 is CASSYEAEKLFF. In DNA form, the CDR3 reads TGTGCCAGCAGTTACGAGGCTGAAAAACTGTTTTTT.

The chain uses TRBV11-3 and TRBJ2-7; 7 nucleotides match TRBD1. V lost 1 base, J lost 6 bases, and 9 bases stayed unmatched. Germline CDR1 SGHNT, CDR2 YENEEA. The CDR3 is made up of 15 amino acids. The chain's CDR3 is CASSLVEGALGEQYF. DNA of the CDR3: TGTGCCAGCAGCTTAGTAGAGGGGGCGCTCGGCGAGCAGTACTTC. Full variable domain (missing parts from reference TRBV11-3 and TRBJ2-7): EAGVVQSPRYKIIEKKQPVAFWCNPISGHNTLYWYLQNLGQGPELLIRYENEEAVDDSQLPKDRFSAERLKGVDSTLKIQPAELGDSAVYLCASSLVEGALGEQYFGPGTRLTVT.

The chain's CDR3 is CASGTGGNNRELFF. The CDR3 DNA follows: TGTGCCAGCGGGACAGGGGGCAATAATAGGGAGCTGTTTTTT. The chain recombines TRBV6-5 with TRBJ2-2; 12 bases fit TRBD1. Germline trimming cut 8 bases from V and 9 bases from J; bases unmatched to any gene: 7. This CDR3 contains 14 residues. Germline lookup yields CDR1 MNHEY and CDR2 SVGAGI.

The rearrangement joins TRBV3-1 (or the pseudogene TRBV3-2) to TRBJ2-7; 11 nucleotides align to TRBD2. The trim removed 3 bases at V and 1 base at J, leaving 2 bases unmatched. CDR3 length equals 15 residues. Germline-derived CDR1 and CDR2 are LGHDT and YNNKEL (reference sequence). The DNA of the CDR3 is TGTGCCAGCAGCCATAGCGGGGGGGCTTCCTACGAGCAGTACTTC. Its protein product is CASSHSGGASYEQYF.

The chain recombines TRBV27 with TRBJ2-7; 7 bases line up with TRBD1. The CDR3 spans 13 residues. CDR1 and CDR2 (germline): MNHEY, SMNVEV (reference sequence). The trim removed 8 bases at V and 2 bases at J, leaving 6 bases unmatched. Here the CDR3 DNA reads TGTGCCAGCCGACGGACAGGCCCCTACGAGCAGTACTTC. Translating gives CASRRTGPYEQYF.

Only a few counts were recorded for this clone. CDR3 sequence reads: CSVVQGTYGYTF. CDR3 nucleotides: TGCAGCGTTGTACAGGGAACCTATGGCTACACCTTC. The chain couples TRBV29-1 to TRBJ1-2; D possibly corresponds to TRBD1 (6 bases). V lost 4 bases and J 4 bases, leaving 10 bases between the germline ends. The germline V gene encodes CDR1 SQVTM and CDR2 ANQGSEA. The CDR3 consists of 12 residues.

This rearrangement joins TRBV30 to TRBJ2-3, with 9 bases identical to TRBD1. The CDR3 length is 15 residues. V shed 3 bases and J 3 bases; nucleotides not matched to a gene: 7. The germline gives CDR1 GTSNPN, CDR2 SVGIG (reference sequence). CDR3 nucleotides: TGTGCCTGGAGCGTAACAGGGGGCAGGACAGATACGCAGTATTTT. This codes for CAWSVTGGRTDTQYF.

This clone appeared a single time. The genes are TRBV11-3 and TRBJ2-3; D might be TRBD1 (6 bases). Germline V lookup: CDR1 SGHNT, CDR2 YENEEA. The CDR3 runs 15 residues. Deletions cut 5 bases from V and 6 bases from J, with 18 bases between. CDR3 in DNA: TGTGCCAGCAGCCAAGGGGGAGAAGTTTCGGATACGCAGTATTTT. Translation: CASSQGGEVSDTQYF.

V gene TRBV11-3 combines with J gene TRBJ2-2; the match to TRBD2 covers 10 bases. Germline V lookup: CDR1 SGHNT, CDR2 YENEEA. The CDR3 is made up of 17 amino acids. With V trimmed by 2 bases and J by 1 base, 4 bases remained unmatched. In nucleotides, the CDR3 is TGTGCCAGCAGCTTATGGACTAGCGGAAAGAACACCGGGGAGCTGTTTTTT. Translating it yields CASSLWTSGKNTGELFF.

The chain joins TRBV20-1 to TRBJ2-1; D unresolved. The CDR3 runs to 10 residues. In germline, CDR1 is DFQATT, CDR2 SNEGSKA (reference sequence). The V gene lost 3 bases and the J gene lost 7 bases, with 4 bases spanning the gap. CDR3 sequence (DNA): TGCAGTGCTAGCGAGAATGAGCAGTTCTTC. This codes for CSASENEQFF.

V is TRBV29-1 and J is TRBJ2-7; TRBD2 agrees at 13 bases. CDR1 is SQVTM and CDR2 is ANQGSEA in the germline V gene. J lost 10 bases, V lost 8 bases, and 5 bases had no gene match. The CDR3 consists of 11 residues. CDR3 amino acids: CSLRTSGRQYF. CDR3 coding DNA: TGCAGCCTTAGGACTAGCGGGAGACAGTACTTC.

J is TRBJ2-7 and V is TRBV7-9; 8 bases agree with TRBD1. The CDR3 consists of 13 residues. Trimming took 7 bases from V and 3 from J; bases not matched to a gene: 5. Germline V lookup: CDR1 SEHNR, CDR2 FQNEAQ (reference sequence). Written as DNA, the CDR3 is TGTGCCAGCACCTCAGGACAGGGCTACGAGCAGTACTTC. This encodes CASTSGQGYEQYF.

The chain joins TRBV10-3 to TRBJ1-1, with D uncertain. This CDR3 comprises 14 residues. The germline V gene has CDR1 ENHRY and CDR2 SYGVKD. The V end was cut by 7 bases, the J end by 0 bases, with 12 bases between. The CDR3 reads CAIKYTEMNTEAFF. The CDR3 DNA reads as TGTGCCATCAAGTATACAGAGATGAACACTGAAGCTTTCTTT.

The chain couples TRBV14 to TRBJ2-7; maybe TRBD1 (7 bases). The CDR3 extends over 18 amino acids. V dropped 2 bases and J dropped 0 bases, with 20 bases sitting between them. The germline V gene has CDR1 SGHDN and CDR2 FVKESK. In DNA, the CDR3 is TGTGCCAGCAGCCAAACCAGGGGGAGGAGCGGGCACTCCTACGAGCAGTACTTC. Its protein is CASSQTRGRSGHSYEQYF.